Presented here are 9 T cell receptor beta chains from one specimen sequenced in a study of blood T cell repertoires in COVID-19. TCRdb's table, derived via immunoSEQ multiplex PCR, lists solely in-frame clones and lacks some. The sample shows roughly 17,000 clones, around 86% of them seen only once. The sample consisted of peripheral blood. Receptors originate from a human donor with active COVID-19. The donor label of this sample is uncertain.

The chain carries TRBV5-6 and TRBJ2-7; TRBD1 agrees at 9 bases. The ends lost 3 bases at V and 1 base at J; junction bases unmatched: 5. The length of the CDR3 is 15 residues. Germline V gene sequence: CDR1 SGHDT, CDR2 YYEEEE. The CDR3 DNA reads as TGTGCCAGCAGCTCCGCCGGGACAGGGTCCTACGAGCAGTACTTC. Translating it yields CASSSAGTGSYEQYF.

DNA for the CDR3: TGTGCCAGCAGCATAGAGGGGACAGGCCGATACGAGCAGTACTTC. Protein: CASSIEGTGRYEQYF. This chain links TRBV7-9 with TRBJ2-7; 8 positions agree with TRBD1. V gave up 5 bases and J gave up 4 bases; unmatched junction bases: 10. From germline, CDR1 is SEHNR and CDR2 FQNEAQ (reference sequence). The CDR3 runs to 15 residues.

Regarding this clone: This CDR3 is also generated by other DNA sequences in the sample. The chain is built from TRBV9 and TRBJ2-1; TRBD2 agrees at 10 bases. The V and J ends lost 4 bases and 4 bases, in that order; junction bases with no gene match: 5. Germline CDR1 reads SGDLS; CDR2 reads YYNGEE. This CDR3 region has 15 residues. The CDR3 bases are TGTGCCAGCAGCTTTAGCGGGGGGTCATACAATGAGCAGTTCTTC. Protein product: CASSFSGGSYNEQFF.

This chain's CDR3 is CASSLGSWRDYSNTGELFF. CDR3 sequence (DNA): TGTGCCAGCAGCTTAGGAAGCTGGAGGGATTACTCGAACACCGGGGAGCTGTTTTTT. The gene calls are TRBV7-8 and TRBJ2-2; weak D call: TRBD2 (6 bases). The V and J ends lost 1 base and 0 bases respectively, with 18 bases between them. The CDR3 consists of 19 residues. The V gene's germline CDR1 is SGHVS and CDR2 FQNEAQ.

This clone appeared once. The CDR3 is CASRDPGQIFYGYTF. In nucleotides, the CDR3 is TGTGCCAGCAGGGACCCGGGACAGATTTTCTATGGCTACACCTTC. The chain combines TRBV27 with TRBJ1-2, with 7 bases identical to TRBD1. V dropped 6 bases and J dropped 4; count of bases not matched to a gene: 11. Looked up from germline, CDR1 is MNHEY and CDR2 is SMNVEV (reference sequence). CDR3 length: 15 amino acids.

This clone has a single count. The chain joins TRBV10-3 to TRBJ2-5; 9 nucleotides agree with TRBD2. V was clipped by 6 bases and J by 5 bases; unmatched bases: 7. This CDR3 contains 14 residues. Germline V lookup: CDR1 ENHRY, CDR2 SYGVKD. DNA for the CDR3: TGTGCCATCAGGCATTCTAGCGGGGAGGAGACCCAGTACTTC. The encoded protein is CAIRHSSGEETQYF.

J is TRBJ1-2 and V is TRBV13; 9 nucleotides match TRBD1. V was clipped by 4 bases and J by 7 bases; unmatched bases: 7. CDR1 and CDR2 from the germline V gene are PRHDT and FYEKMQ (reference sequence). There are 14 residues in the CDR3. CDR3 sequence (DNA): TGTGCCAGCAGCTCCGAACAGGGGGCACTTGGCTACACCTTC. It encodes CASSSEQGALGYTF.

J is TRBJ1-1 and V is TRBV27; D unclear. Per germline, CDR1 MNHEY and CDR2 SMNVEV (reference sequence). This CDR3 has 14 residues. V lost 2 bases and J 5 bases, leaving 12 bases between the germline ends. CDR3 region: CASSLIGVRTEAFF. DNA of the CDR3: TGTGCCAGCAGTTTAATCGGGGTTCGGACTGAAGCTTTCTTT.

The chain links TRBV29-1 to TRBJ2-1; weak D call: TRBD1 (8 bases). V was clipped by 3 bases and J by 7 bases, with 13 bases between them. The CDR3 has 13 residues. CDR1 and CDR2 (germline): SQVTM, ANQGSEA. This CDR3 reads CSVENRGGNEQFF. The CDR3, as DNA: TGCAGCGTTGAGAACAGGGGGGGGAATGAGCAGTTCTTC.